One sample yielded the 19 T cell receptor beta chains listed below, sequenced in a study of blood T cell repertoires in COVID-19. Repertoires were generated with immunoSEQ multiplex PCR, while TCRdb's copy carries only in-frame clones and drops some. The repertoire holds approximately 140,000 clones, with roughly 90% as singletons. The sample consisted of PBMCs or T cells enriched from blood (not recorded which). All receptors derive from a woman in her thirties or forties who had been exposed to COVID-19.

The J gene is TRBJ2-2, the V gene TRBV4-1; 7 nucleotides agree with TRBD2. CDR3 length equals 16 residues. V gave up 1 base and J gave up 2 bases; unmatched junction bases: 4. Germline V gene data show CDR1 as MGHRA and CDR2 as YSYEKL. The CDR3 spells CASSQVLARNTGELFF. The CDR3 bases are TGCGCCAGCAGCCAAGTACTAGCGAGAAACACCGGGGAGCTGTTTTTT.

The V and J genes are TRBV23-1 and TRBJ2-2; 14 positions match TRBD2. TRBV23-1 is sorted into the ORF group, with uncertain function. V lost 4 bases to trimming and J lost 1 base; unmatched junction nucleotides: 5. The CDR3 has 18 residues. CDR3 sequence (DNA): TGCGCCAGCAGTCGCTCGGGACTAGCGGGGGAGAACACCGGGGAGCTGTTTTTT. Protein sequence: CASSRSGLAGENTGELFF.

The chain recombines TRBV9 with TRBJ2-7, with D hard to call. Trimming pared 0 bases from V and 7 bases from J, leaving 14 bases between. This CDR3 region has 14 residues. CDR1 and CDR2 from the germline V gene are SGDLS and YYNGEE. CDR3 sequence reads: CASSVGVAKSEQYF. CDR3 in DNA: TGTGCCAGCAGCGTAGGTGTCGCTAAATCTGAGCAGTACTTC.

This CDR3 is CASSYGTENQPQHF. CDR3 in DNA: TGTGCCAGCAGTTACGGGACAGAGAATCAGCCCCAGCATTTT. The rearrangement links TRBV6-5 to TRBJ1-5; 7 positions match TRBD1. The CDR3 is 14 residues long. The germline gives CDR1 MNHEY, CDR2 SVGAGI. The V and J ends lost 2 bases and 4 bases, in that order; junction bases with no gene match: 2.

This sequence joins TRBV7-3 and TRBJ1-1; 7 bases line up with TRBD1. The CDR3 runs to 15 residues. The germline CDR1 and CDR2 sequences are SGHTA and FQGTGA. After removal of 3 bases from V and 3 bases from J, the junction contained 7 bases not matched to a gene. CDR3 nucleotide sequence: TGTGCCAGCAGCTTGACAGGGATCCGCGACACTGAAGCTTTCTTT. The encoded protein is CASSLTGIRDTEAFF.

In the case of this clone: The same CDR3 can be traced to other DNA sequences in this sample. The rearrangement joins TRBV20-1 to TRBJ2-7, with D tentatively TRBD2 (5 bases). This CDR3 comprises 11 residues. In germline, CDR1 is DFQATT, CDR2 SNEGSKA (reference sequence). Trimming shortened V by 6 bases and J by 4 bases, and 10 bases separated the two germline ends. CDR3 sequence: CSARAGYEQYF. The DNA for the CDR3 is TGCAGTGCGCGGGCCGGATACGAGCAGTACTTC.

A single count supports this clone. The chain has TRBV27 and TRBJ2-7, with D maybe TRBD2 (6 bases). CDR1 and CDR2 from the germline V gene are MNHEY and SMNVEV (reference sequence). This CDR3 spans 14 amino acids. V gave up 2 bases and J gave up 3 bases, with 11 bases separating them. The CDR3 loop reads CASSLKGDFYEQYF. The CDR3 DNA follows: TGTGCCAGCAGTTTAAAAGGGGACTTCTACGAGCAGTACTTC.

In DNA form, the CDR3 reads TGTGCCAGCAGCCCCGCCCGAAGTCTATCCCACAATGAGCAGTTCTTC. Translation gives CASSPARSLSHNEQFF. The rearrangement links TRBV5-8 to TRBJ2-1, with unresolved D. Trimming removed 4 bases from V and 5 bases from J, with 19 bases in between. The CDR3 loop spans 16 amino acids. The germline gives CDR1 SGHTS, CDR2 YDEGEE.

The chain links TRBV29-1 to TRBJ2-6, with TRBD2 as a possible D gene (5 bases). Trimming removed 1 base at V and 4 bases at J, with 5 bases between. The germline V gene has CDR1 SQVTM and CDR2 ANQGSEA. This CDR3 has 13 amino acids. The CDR3 DNA is TGCAGCGTTGAAGGAGGGGGGGCCAACGTCCTGACTTTC. This translates into CSVEGGGANVLTF.

This clone was seen ten or more times. This chain links TRBV7-8 with TRBJ2-3, with 10 nucleotides matching TRBD1. V lost 4 bases and J lost 2; bases outside the gene matches: 9. Germline CDR1 and CDR2: SGHVS and FQNEAQ. This CDR3 has 17 amino acids. CDR3 DNA: TGTGCCAGCAGCTCGTGGACAGGGGGATTCTCCACAGATACGCAGTATTTT. Its protein product is CASSSWTGGFSTDTQYF.

This clone was seen a single time. The chain recombines TRBV9 with TRBJ2-7; 10 bases are shared with TRBD1. Trimming removed 0 bases from V and 3 bases from J; junction bases left unmatched: 9. CDR3 size: 17 residues. Germline CDR1 SGDLS, CDR2 YYNGEE. CDR3: CASSVDSTGGAFYEQYF. The CDR3 DNA follows: TGTGCCAGCAGCGTAGATTCGACAGGGGGCGCGTTCTACGAGCAGTACTTC.

V and J are TRBV4-1 and TRBJ1-3; D possibly corresponds to TRBD1 (6 bases). CDR3 length: 17 residues. V lost 4 bases and J lost 1, with 17 bases in between. Germline V gene lookup returns CDR1 MGHRA and CDR2 YSYEKL. CDR3 protein: CASSPSGDMSSGNTIYF. CDR3 coding DNA: TGCGCCAGCAGCCCCTCAGGGGACATGTCTTCTGGAAACACCATATATTTT.

The V gene is TRBV2, the J gene TRBJ1-3; the D is unclear. The CDR3 covers 17 residues. V was shortened by 4 bases and J by 0 bases, with 16 bases between the two germline ends. The germline V gene has CDR1 SNHLY and CDR2 FYNNEI. The CDR3 DNA is TGTGCCAGCAGTGGGCAGGTCATGCGTGCCTCTGGAAACACCATATATTTT. Translation: CASSGQVMRASGNTIYF. The full variable domain, rest sourced from reference TRBV2 and TRBJ1-3, is EPEVTQTPSHQVTQMGQEVILRCVPISNHLYFYWYRQILGQKVEFLVSFYNNEISEKSEIFDDQFSVERPDGSNFTLKIRSTKLEDSAMYFCASSGQVMRASGNTIYFGEGSWLTVV.

The V and J genes are TRBV7-9 and TRBJ2-3; tentatively, D is TRBD1 (5 bases). Germline-derived CDR1 and CDR2 are SEHNR and FQNEAQ (reference sequence). The CDR3 has 18 residues. Trimming cost V 5 bases and J 5 bases, with 26 bases left between them. The CDR3 DNA sequence: TGTGCCAGCAGCCCCTATTCAGGGCATCTCGGGCAGGGAGATACGCAGTATTTT. Protein product: CASSPYSGHLGQGDTQYF.

The rearrangement uses TRBV19 and TRBJ2-1; 11 bases align to TRBD1. Trimming at V came to 3 bases and at J to 7 bases, leaving 11 bases not matched to a gene. Germline V gene data show CDR1 as LNHDA and CDR2 as SQIVND (reference sequence). The CDR3 spans 17 residues. Written as DNA, the CDR3 is TGTGCCAGTAGTATCTCAACCGGGACAGGGGGTCGGAATGAGCAGTTCTTC. It translates to CASSISTGTGGRNEQFF.

The chain recombines TRBV5-4 with TRBJ2-5; 11 nucleotides line up with TRBD2. Germline loops: CDR1 SGHNT, CDR2 YYREEE (reference sequence). This CDR3 is 15 amino acids long. V trimming: 0 bases; J trimming: 3 bases; junction bases outside the gene matches: 1. For the CDR3, the DNA is TGTGCCAGCAGCTTGGTTAGCGGGGGGGAAGAGACCCAGTACTTC. Residues: CASSLVSGGEETQYF.

This clone was found once. CDR3 amino acids: CASSDWRGAERNEQFF. The CDR3 nucleotides read TGTGCCAGCAGTGATTGGCGGGGCGCCGAACGTAATGAGCAGTTCTTC. The V and J genes are TRBV25-1 and TRBJ2-1, with D possibly being TRBD2 (6 bases). Between the trimmed V and J ends, which lost 3 bases and 7 bases, there was a span of 19 bases. Germline CDR1 MGHDK, CDR2 SYGVNS. The CDR3 covers 16 residues.

The chain recombines TRBV11-2 with TRBJ1-2; TRBD1 is a possible D gene (6 bases). V gave up 1 base and J gave up 8 bases, with 23 bases separating them. Germline V gives CDR1 SGHAT, CDR2 FQNNGV. This CDR3 contains 17 residues. This CDR3 reads CASSLGPGGAHRKGYTF. For the CDR3, the DNA is TGTGCCAGCAGCTTAGGCCCCGGGGGGGCCCACAGAAAGGGCTACACCTTC.

The rearrangement links TRBV7-2 to TRBJ2-3; no clear D gene. The CDR3 totals 15 residues. Germline-derived CDR1 and CDR2 are SGHTA and FQGNSA. The V end was cut by 4 bases, the J end by 0 bases, with 11 bases between. The CDR3: CASSSKLLSTDTQYF. The CDR3 DNA follows: TGTGCCAGCAGCTCCAAACTTCTTAGCACAGATACGCAGTATTTT.